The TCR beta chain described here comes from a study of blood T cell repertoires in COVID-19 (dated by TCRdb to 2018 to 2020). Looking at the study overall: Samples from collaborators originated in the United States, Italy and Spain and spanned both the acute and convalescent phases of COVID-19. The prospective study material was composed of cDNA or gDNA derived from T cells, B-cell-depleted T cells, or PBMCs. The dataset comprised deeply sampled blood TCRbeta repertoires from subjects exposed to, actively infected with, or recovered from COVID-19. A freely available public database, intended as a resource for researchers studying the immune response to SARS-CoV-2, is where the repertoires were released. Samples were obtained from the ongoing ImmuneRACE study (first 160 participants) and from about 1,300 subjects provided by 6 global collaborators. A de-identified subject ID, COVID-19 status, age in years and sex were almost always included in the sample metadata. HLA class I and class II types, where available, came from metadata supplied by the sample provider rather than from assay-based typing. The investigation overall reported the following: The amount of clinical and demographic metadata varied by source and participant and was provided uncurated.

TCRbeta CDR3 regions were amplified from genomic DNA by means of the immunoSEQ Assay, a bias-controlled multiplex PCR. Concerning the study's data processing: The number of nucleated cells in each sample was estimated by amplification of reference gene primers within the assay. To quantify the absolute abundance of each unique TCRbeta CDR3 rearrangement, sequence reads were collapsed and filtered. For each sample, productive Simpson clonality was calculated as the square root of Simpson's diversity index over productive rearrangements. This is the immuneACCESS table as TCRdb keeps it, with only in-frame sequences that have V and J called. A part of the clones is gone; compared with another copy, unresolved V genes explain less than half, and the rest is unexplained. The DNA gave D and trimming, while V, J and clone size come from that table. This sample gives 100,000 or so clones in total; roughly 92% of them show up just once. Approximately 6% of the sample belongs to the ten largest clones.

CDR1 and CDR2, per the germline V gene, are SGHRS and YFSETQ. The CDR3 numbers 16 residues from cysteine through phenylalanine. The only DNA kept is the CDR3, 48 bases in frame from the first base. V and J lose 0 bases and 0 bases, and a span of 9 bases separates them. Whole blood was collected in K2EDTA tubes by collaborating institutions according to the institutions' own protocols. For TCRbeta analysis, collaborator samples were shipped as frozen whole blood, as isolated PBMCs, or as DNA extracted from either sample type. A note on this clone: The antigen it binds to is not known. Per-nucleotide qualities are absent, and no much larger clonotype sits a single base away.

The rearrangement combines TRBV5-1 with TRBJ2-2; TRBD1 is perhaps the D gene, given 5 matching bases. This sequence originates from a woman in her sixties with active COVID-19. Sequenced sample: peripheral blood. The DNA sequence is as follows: TGCGCCAGCAGCTTGGAGTCCAGGGCGAACACCGGGGAGCTGTTTTTT. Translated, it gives CASSLESRANTGELFF.